These T cell receptor beta chains were read from a single sample in a study of type 1 regulatory T cells. Via MiXCR, TCRdb re-called the reads, giving one row per CDR3 protein. In the table there are about 59,000 distinct CDR3 sequences, less than 70% of which are singletons. Their specific antigens are unknown. The sequenced material came from cultured non-Tr1 T cells, either the whole culture or a sorted T cell fraction (not recorded which). These receptors came from a human donor in good health. Each CDR3 is given with its conserved first and last residue. The D gene is left open where the match is weak. The size of a clone is reported for some rows only, either as once, few or many, or as a class for expanded clones.

j_call | v_call | clone_size | d_call | cdr3_aa | cdr3_nt
TRBJ2-2 | TRBV20-1 | . | TRBD2 | CSARGLAGKVERAGELFF | TGCAGTGCTAGGGGACTAGCGGGGAAGGTTGAGAGGGCCGGGGAGCTGTTTTTT
TRBJ1-2 | TRBV6-2/TRBV6-3 | once | . | CASSPDPYGYTF | TGTGCCAGCAGTCCAGACCCATATGGCTACACCTTC
TRBJ2-7 | TRBV5-6 | few | TRBD2 | CASSLGGLAAYYEQYF | TGTGCCAGCAGCTTGGGGGGACTAGCGGCTTACTACGAGCAGTACTTC
TRBJ2-5 | TRBV11-2 | . | TRBD1 | CASSSGGTGGLVGETQYF | TGTGCCAGCAGCTCCGGTGGGACAGGGGGCTTAGTGGGAGAGACCCAGTACTTC
TRBJ2-7 | TRBV2 | . | TRBD2 | CASSGEGKGQYF | TGTGCCAGCTCCGGGGAGGGCAAGGGGCAGTACTTC
TRBJ2-3 | TRBV27 | once | . | CASSDGTSLGSTDTQYF | TGTGCCAGCAGTGACGGGACATCCCTAGGGAGCACAGATACGCAGTATTTT
TRBJ2-1 | TRBV2 | few | TRBD2 | CASSLRTSGSEQFF | TGTGCCAGCTCGCTGCGGACTAGCGGGAGTGAGCAGTTCTTC
TRBJ2-5 | TRBV9 | . | TRBD2 | CASSHSGRALSRETQYF | TGTGCCAGCAGTCATAGCGGGAGGGCCTTAAGTAGGGAGACCCAGTACTTC
TRBJ1-2 | TRBV7-2 | . | . | CASSLPQGPRVGYTF | TGTGCCAGCAGCTTGCCTCAGGGGCCCAGGGTTGGCTACACCTTC
TRBJ2-1 | TRBV19 | . | TRBD2 | CASSIAPSGSSIHNEQFF | TGTGCCAGTAGTATAGCCCCTAGCGGGAGTAGCATCCATAATGAGCAGTTCTTC
TRBJ1-1 | TRBV29-1 | . | . | CSVLGTSTEAFF | TGCAGCGTGCTGGGGACCTCTACTGAAGCTTTCTTT
TRBJ2-3 | TRBV5-5 | few | . | CASSLKRITDTQYF | TGTGCCAGCAGCCTCAAGCGGATCACAGATACGCAGTATTTT
TRBJ2-3 | TRBV5-4 | . | TRBD2 | CASSLGWAGADTQYF | TGTGCCAGCAGCTTGGGATGGGCGGGAGCGGATACGCAGTATTTT
TRBJ2-1 | TRBV20-1 | . | . | CSAILAGSYNEQFF | TGCAGTGCCATACTAGCAGGGTCTTACAATGAGCAGTTCTTC
TRBJ2-5 | TRBV20-1 | . | TRBD2 | CSARGPAGARAQVTQYF | TGCAGTGCTAGAGGGCCGGCGGGAGCCAGGGCCCAGGTGACCCAGTACTTC
TRBJ1-5 | TRBV12-5 | . | . | CASGLSRQPQHF | TGTGCTAGTGGTTTAAGTCGTCAGCCCCAGCATTTT
TRBJ2-2 | TRBV27 | . | . | CASSLSGLTGELFF | TGTGCCAGCTCACTCAGCGGGCTCACCGGGGAGCTGTTTTTT
TRBJ1-3 | TRBV9 | . | . | CASSPRGSSGNTIYF | TGTGCCAGCAGCCCCAGGGGTTCTTCTGGAAACACCATATATTTT
TRBJ1-5 | TRBV6-5 | . | . | CASSYGLDQPQHF | TGTGCCAGCAGTTACGGCCTTGATCAGCCCCAGCATTTT
TRBJ2-5 | TRBV4-1 | . | . | CASSQDRDNGETQYF | TGCGCCAGCAGCCAAGATAGGGACAATGGAGAGACCCAGTACTTC
TRBJ2-3 | TRBV25-1 | . | . | CASSGQDNTDTQYF | TGTGCCAGCAGTGGCCAGGACAACACAGATACGCAGTATTTT
TRBJ2-1 | TRBV7-7 | few | . | CASSPVMAADEQFF | TGTGCCAGCAGCCCCGTGATGGCTGCCGATGAGCAGTTCTTC
TRBJ2-1 | TRBV11-2 | . | TRBD2 | CASSLVSGRAGNEQFF | TGTGCCAGCAGCTTAGTTAGCGGGAGGGCCGGCAATGAGCAGTTCTTC
TRBJ1-1 | TRBV7-3 | many | . | CASSLSLDTEAFF | TGTGCCAGCAGCTTATCCTTGGACACTGAAGCTTTCTTT
TRBJ2-5 | TRBV7-9 | few | . | CASSSQGRETQYF | TGTGCCAGCAGCTCACAGGGTAGGGAGACCCAGTACTTC